This record looks at one T cell receptor (beta chain) sequence and its context. Its target antigen remains unknown. The input lacks base qualities; no much larger clone sits a single base away. Donors were healthy HIV-negative adults with no recently reported acute infections or vaccinations. Only Caucasian adults living in Nashville, Tennessee, USA were represented among the donors. For unsorted samples, about 87 million PBMCs were counted, and genomic DNA was extracted using the QIAamp DNA Blood Mini kit. Blood was collected by leukapheresis, and PBMCs were isolated by Ficoll-Histopaque density gradient centrifugation and then cryopreserved in liquid nitrogen vapor phase. Using the deep immunoSEQ assay, TCR CDR3 regions were amplified from genomic DNA by multiplex PCR. Extracted genomic DNA from each cell subset was distributed evenly across all wells of several immunoSEQ 96-well plates, and each plate was treated as a replicate. For unsorted PBMC, about 300 ng of genomic DNA, equivalent to 30,000 to 35,000 T cell genomes, went into each replicate PCR. Ten immunoSEQ deep assay plates were used to sequence unsorted PBMC genomic DNA. Purified libraries were quantified with a Qubit 3.0 fluorometer, sized on a Bioanalyzer 2100, and re-quantified with the KAPA Library Quantification kit. Each immunoSEQ 96-well plate was sequenced on its own single-read 150-cycle Illumina NextSeq 550 flow cell. On the study's bioinformatics: Because only junctional sequences without quality scores were contained in the immunoSEQ output, filtering matching that applied to full-length reads could not be performed. Sequences were annotated with PyIR, a Python wrapper for IgBLAST v1.9, and V/J genes and CDR3 were assigned using IMGT germline references. Reads with weak V/J assignments (E-value above 1e-6), missing CDR3, stop codons, out-of-frame junctions, or ambiguous translated residues were removed. A V3J clonotype was defined by an identical inferred V gene, J gene, and CDR3 amino acid sequence. The percentage overlap between two repertoires was calculated by dividing the number of shared unique clonotypes by the size of the smaller repertoire. Repertoire richness was assessed with RTK rarefaction, the Chao1 estimator, and Recon v2.1 estimates of unobserved clonotypes. The immuneACCESS repertoire file appears here via TCRdb, limited to in-frame rearrangements. These files lack a portion of the clones; in checked studies, under half of the deficit traces to unresolved V genes, and the cause of the others is not known. D and trimming were read from the DNA, whereas the V and J calls and clone size are those reported in that table. For this sample the table gives some 490,000 clones, of which around 85% were detected only once. The top ten clonotypes cover about an eighth of the sample.

This sample was included in a study of shared clonotypes between healthy human individuals (dated by TCRdb to about 2020). Study-wide context: The cohort included three men and a couple of women between 18 and 49 years of age. Blood TCR repertoires of a handful of healthy adults were deeply sequenced to estimate repertoire size and the extent of clonotype sharing between individuals. Libraries were prepared and TCR repertoires were sequenced by different laboratories using diverse techniques, in order to increase sequencing depth and limit assay-specific biases. Between about 0.94 and 8.9 billion PBMCs per donor were obtained by leukapheresis. Paper-wide results and their limitations: Only blood was sampled, and tissue TCR repertoires likely differ from those in blood. Pairwise subsampling led to the expectation that sequencing depth would affect the degree of clonotype sharing among donors. The genetic and exposure-history diversity represented was limited by the small number of donors.

The germline V gene yields SGHTA for CDR1 and FQGTGA for CDR2. At the junction V is shortened by 5 bases and J by 4 bases; bases outside the gene matches: 2. The CDR3 runs 13 amino acids, cysteine and phenylalanine included. Only the CDR3 part of the read is kept: 39 bases, read in frame from the first base. The sequence joins TRBV7-3 to TRBJ2-1, with 7 bases in between that match TRBD1. The sequence was obtained from a woman aged 40 to 50 in good health. Some clones in this sample may be carry-over from other donors' samples. The specimen sequenced was PBMCs. The bases are TGTGCCAGCAGCAAGGGACAGTACAATGAGCAGTTCTTC. This is translated as CASSKGQYNEQFF. The full variable domain, completed from the reference TRBV7-3 and TRBJ2-1 proteins outside the CDR3, reads GAGVSQTPSNKVTEKGKYVELRCDPISGHTALYWYRQSLGQGPEFLIYFQGTGAADDSGLPNDRFFAVRPEGSVSTLKIQRTERGDSAVYLCASSKGQYNEQFFGPGTRLTVL.